This TCR beta chain was identified during a study of human versus mouse CDR3 diversity and MHC coevolution. Assay used: immunoSEQ multiplex PCR; TCRdb lists only in-frame clones, some missing. The table has around 74,000 clones, 80% to 95% seen once. CDR1 and CDR2 from the germline V gene are MNHEY and SVGAGI. The trim removed 6 bases at V and 4 bases at J, leaving 3 bases unmatched. The CDR3 runs 13 residues. This sequence joins TRBV6-5 and TRBJ1-5; 7 positions agree with TRBD1. Material: naive CD4+ T cells from blood. Subset meaning: CD45RO-negative CD62L-positive naive CD4 T cells. The receptor was derived from a person aged 30 to 69 in good health. CDR3 in DNA: TGTGCCAGCAGCCGGACAGGAAATCAGCCCCAGCATTTT. It specifies CASSRTGNQPQHF.